This T cell receptor (beta chain) came from a study of T cell repertoires in cytomegalovirus infection. This clonotype has ten or more counts. Its antigen remains unknown. TCRdb passed the reads through MiXCR, listing each CDR3 protein once. The sample contains nearly 700,000 distinct CDR3 sequences, approximately 33% of which appear only once. This CDR3 spans 14 amino acids. Germline V gene sequence: CDR1 SGHTA, CDR2 FQGNSA. V was trimmed by 3 bases and J by 1 base, leaving 6 bases between them. The sequence derives from a human donor in good health (CMV status not recorded). Some clones in this sample may be carry-over from other donors' samples. This specimen was cultured PBMCs, taken from culture after CMV antigen stimulation. V is TRBV7-2 and J is TRBJ1-4, with D unclear. In DNA form, the CDR3 reads TGTGCCAGCAGCTTTGCGGGAACTAATGAAAAACTGTTTTTT. This encodes CASSFAGTNEKLFF.